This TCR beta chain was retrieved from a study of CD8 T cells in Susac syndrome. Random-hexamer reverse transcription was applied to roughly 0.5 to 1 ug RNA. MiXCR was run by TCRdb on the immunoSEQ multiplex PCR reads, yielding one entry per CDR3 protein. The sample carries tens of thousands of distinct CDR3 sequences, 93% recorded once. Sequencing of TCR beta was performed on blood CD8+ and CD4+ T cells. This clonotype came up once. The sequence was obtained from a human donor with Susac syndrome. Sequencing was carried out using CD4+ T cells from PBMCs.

Written as DNA, the CDR3 is TGTGCCAGCTCACCTAATAGGAACACTGAAGCTTTCTTT. Translating it yields CASSPNRNTEAFF. The chain combines TRBV18 with TRBJ1-1; D unclear. Germline CDR1 is KGHSH and CDR2 is LQKENI. The CDR3 is made up of 13 amino acids. V was shortened by 3 bases and J by 1 base, with 6 bases between the two germline ends.